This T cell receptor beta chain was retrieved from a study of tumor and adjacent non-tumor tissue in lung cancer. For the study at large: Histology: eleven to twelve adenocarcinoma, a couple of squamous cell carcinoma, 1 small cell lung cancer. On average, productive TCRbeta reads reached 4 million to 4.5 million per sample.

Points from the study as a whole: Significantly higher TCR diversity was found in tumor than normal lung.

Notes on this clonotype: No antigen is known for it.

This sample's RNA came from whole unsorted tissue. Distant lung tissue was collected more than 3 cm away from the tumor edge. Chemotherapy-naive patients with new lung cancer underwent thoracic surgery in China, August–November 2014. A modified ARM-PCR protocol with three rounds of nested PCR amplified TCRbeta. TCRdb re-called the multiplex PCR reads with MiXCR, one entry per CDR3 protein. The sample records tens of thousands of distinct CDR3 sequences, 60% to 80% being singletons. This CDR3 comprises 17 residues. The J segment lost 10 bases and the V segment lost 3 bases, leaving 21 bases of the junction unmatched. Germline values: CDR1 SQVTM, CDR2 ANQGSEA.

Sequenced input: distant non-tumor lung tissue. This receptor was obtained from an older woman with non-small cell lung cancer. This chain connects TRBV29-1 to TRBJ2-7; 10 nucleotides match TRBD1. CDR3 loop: CSVDPPGQGPISYKQYF. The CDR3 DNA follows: TGCAGCGTTGACCCGCCGGGACAGGGGCCGATCTCCTACAAACAGTACTTC.